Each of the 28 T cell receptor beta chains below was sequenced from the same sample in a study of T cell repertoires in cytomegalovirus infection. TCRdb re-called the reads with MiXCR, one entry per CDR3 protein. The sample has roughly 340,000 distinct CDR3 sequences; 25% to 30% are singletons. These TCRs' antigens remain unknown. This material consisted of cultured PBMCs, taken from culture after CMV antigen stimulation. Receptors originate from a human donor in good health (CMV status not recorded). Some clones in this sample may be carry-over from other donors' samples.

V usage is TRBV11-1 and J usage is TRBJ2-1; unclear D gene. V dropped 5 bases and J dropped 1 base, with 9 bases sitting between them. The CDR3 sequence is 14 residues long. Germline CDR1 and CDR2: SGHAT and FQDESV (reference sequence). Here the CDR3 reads CASSHSNSYNEQFF. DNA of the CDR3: TGTGCCAGCAGCCATTCAAATTCCTACAATGAGCAGTTCTTC.

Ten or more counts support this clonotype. DNA of the CDR3: TGTGCCAGCAGCTTAGTAGGGACAGGTGATTATGGCTACACCTTC. Amino acid sequence: CASSLVGTGDYGYTF. This rearrangement joins TRBV7-2 to TRBJ1-2; TRBD1 matches at 8 bases. Germline V lookup: CDR1 SGHTA, CDR2 FQGNSA. The CDR3 sequence is 15 residues long. The ends lost 1 base at V and 5 bases at J; junction bases unmatched: 6.

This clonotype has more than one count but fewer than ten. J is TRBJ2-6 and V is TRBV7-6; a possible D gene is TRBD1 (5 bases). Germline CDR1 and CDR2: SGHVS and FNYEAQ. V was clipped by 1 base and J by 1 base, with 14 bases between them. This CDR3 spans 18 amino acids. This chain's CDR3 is CASSLGMKGNSGANVLTF. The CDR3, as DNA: TGTGCCAGCAGCTTAGGAATGAAGGGGAATTCTGGGGCCAACGTCCTGACTTTC.

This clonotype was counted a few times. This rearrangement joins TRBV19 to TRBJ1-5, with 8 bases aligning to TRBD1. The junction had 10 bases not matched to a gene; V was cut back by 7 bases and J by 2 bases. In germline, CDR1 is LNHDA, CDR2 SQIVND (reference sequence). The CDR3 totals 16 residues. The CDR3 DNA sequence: TGTGCCAGTACCCGACAGGGGCCCTCCCGCAATCAGCCCCAGCATTTT. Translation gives CASTRQGPSRNQPQHF.

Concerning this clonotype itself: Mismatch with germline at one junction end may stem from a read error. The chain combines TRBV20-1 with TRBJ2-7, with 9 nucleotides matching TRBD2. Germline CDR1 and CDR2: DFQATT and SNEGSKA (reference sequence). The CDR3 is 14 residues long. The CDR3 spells CSASYSGGSYGQYF. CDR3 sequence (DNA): TGCAGTGCTAGTTATAGCGGGGGATCCTACGGGCAGTACTTC.

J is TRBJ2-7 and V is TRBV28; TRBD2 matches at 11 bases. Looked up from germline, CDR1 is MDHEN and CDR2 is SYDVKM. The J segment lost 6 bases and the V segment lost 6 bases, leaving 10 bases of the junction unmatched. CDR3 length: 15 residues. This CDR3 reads CASRVAGGDSGEQYF. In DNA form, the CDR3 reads TGTGCCAGCAGAGTAGCGGGAGGGGACTCGGGCGAGCAGTACTTC.

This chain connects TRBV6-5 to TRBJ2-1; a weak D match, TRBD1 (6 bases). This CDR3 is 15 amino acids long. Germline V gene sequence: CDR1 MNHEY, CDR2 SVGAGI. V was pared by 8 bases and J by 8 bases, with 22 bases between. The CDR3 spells CASRGGRGRWDEQFF. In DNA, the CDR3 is TGTGCCAGCCGTGGCGGCAGGGGACGGTGGGATGAGCAGTTCTTC.

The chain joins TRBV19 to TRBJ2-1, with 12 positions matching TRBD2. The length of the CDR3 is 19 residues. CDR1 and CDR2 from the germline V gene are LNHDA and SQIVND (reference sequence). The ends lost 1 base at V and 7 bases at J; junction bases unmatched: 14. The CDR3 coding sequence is TGTGCCAGTAGTATAGTGGGACTAGCGGGTCTCGTTGGTAGAAATGAGCAGTTCTTC. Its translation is CASSIVGLAGLVGRNEQFF.

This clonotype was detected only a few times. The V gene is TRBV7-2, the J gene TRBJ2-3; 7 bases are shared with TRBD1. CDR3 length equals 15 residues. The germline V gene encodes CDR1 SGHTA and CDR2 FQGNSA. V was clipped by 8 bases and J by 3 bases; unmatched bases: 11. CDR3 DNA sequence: TGTGCCAGCTCCTCCACTGGGACAGCAACAGATACGCAGTATTTT. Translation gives CASSSTGTATDTQYF.

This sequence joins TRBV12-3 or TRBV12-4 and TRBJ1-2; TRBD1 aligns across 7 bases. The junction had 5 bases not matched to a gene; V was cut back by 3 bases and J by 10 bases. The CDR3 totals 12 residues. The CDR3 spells CASSFGRGSYTF. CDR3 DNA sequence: TGTGCCAGCAGTTTTGGCAGGGGGTCCTACACCTTC.

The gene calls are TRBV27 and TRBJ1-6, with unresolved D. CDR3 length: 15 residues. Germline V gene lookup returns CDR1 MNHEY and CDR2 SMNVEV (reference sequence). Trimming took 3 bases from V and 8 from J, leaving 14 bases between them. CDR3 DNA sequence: TGTGCCAGCAGTTTTAAAGTGGGCCGCGATTCACCCCTCCACTTT. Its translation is CASSFKVGRDSPLHF.

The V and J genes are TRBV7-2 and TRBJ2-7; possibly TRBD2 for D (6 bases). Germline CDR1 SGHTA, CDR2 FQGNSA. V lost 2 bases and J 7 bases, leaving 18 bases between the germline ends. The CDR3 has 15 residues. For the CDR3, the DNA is TGTGCCAGCAGCTTAAAGCGTAGCATGGGAGGTGAGCAGTACTTC. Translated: CASSLKRSMGGEQYF.

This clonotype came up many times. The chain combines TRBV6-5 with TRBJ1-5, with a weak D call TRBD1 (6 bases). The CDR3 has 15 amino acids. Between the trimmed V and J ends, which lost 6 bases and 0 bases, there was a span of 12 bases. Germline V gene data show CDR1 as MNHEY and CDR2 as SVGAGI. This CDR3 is CASRDGQSSNQPQHF. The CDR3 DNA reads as TGTGCCAGCAGGGATGGACAGAGTAGCAATCAGCCCCAGCATTTT.

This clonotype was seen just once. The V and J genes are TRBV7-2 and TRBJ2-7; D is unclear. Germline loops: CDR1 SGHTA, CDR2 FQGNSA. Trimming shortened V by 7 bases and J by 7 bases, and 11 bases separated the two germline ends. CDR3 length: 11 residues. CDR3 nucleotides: TGTGCCAGCACCCTAGGTGGAGAGCAGTACTTC. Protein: CASTLGGEQYF.

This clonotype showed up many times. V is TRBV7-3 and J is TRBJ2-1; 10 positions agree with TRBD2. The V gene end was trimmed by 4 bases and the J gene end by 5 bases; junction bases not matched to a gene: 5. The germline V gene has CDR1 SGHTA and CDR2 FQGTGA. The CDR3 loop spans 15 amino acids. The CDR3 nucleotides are TGTGCCAGCAGCTCTGGACTAGCGGTCCACAATGAGCAGTTCTTC. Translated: CASSSGLAVHNEQFF.

CDR3 sequence (DNA): TGTGCCACAAGTGAGGCCGGGACTCCCATGGAGACCCAGTACTTC. Translating gives CATSEAGTPMETQYF. The chain is built from TRBV10-3 and TRBJ2-5; a weak D match, TRBD2 (6 bases). V was clipped by 10 bases and J by 5 bases, with 23 bases between them. CDR1 ENHRY and CDR2 SYGVKD come from the germline V gene. The length of the CDR3 is 15 residues.

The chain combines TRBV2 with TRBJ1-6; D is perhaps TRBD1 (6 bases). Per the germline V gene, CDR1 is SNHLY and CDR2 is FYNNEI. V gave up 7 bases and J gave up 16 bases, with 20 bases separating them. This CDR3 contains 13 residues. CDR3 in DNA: TGTGCCAGCATGCTGGGGCAGGGGAATATACTCCACTTT. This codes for CASMLGQGNILHF. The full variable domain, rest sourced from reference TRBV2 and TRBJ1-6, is EPEVTQTPSHQVTQMGQEVILRCVPISNHLYFYWYRQILGQKVEFLVSFYNNEISEKSEIFDDQFSVERPDGSNFTLKIRSTKLEDSAMYFCASMLGQGNILHFGNGTRLTVT.

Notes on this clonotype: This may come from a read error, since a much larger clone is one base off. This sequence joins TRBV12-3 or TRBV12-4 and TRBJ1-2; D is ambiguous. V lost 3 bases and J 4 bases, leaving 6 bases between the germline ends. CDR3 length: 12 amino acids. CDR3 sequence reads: CASSFSSYGYTF. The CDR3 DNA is TGTGCCAGCAGTTTCAGCAGCTATGGCTACACCTTC.

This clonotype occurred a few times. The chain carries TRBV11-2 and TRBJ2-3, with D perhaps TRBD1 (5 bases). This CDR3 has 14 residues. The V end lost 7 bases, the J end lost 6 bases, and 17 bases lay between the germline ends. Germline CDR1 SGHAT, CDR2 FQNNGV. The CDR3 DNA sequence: TGTGCCAGCACCTTCAGGGAACGAAGCGATACGCAGTATTTT. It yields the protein CASTFRERSDTQYF.

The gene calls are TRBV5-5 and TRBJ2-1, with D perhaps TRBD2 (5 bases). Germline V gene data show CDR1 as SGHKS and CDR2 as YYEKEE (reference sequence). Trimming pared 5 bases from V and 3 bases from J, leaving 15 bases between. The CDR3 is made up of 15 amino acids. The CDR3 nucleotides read TGTGCCAGCAGGCATACTAGAGGTCTCTACAATGAGCAGTTCTTC. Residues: CASRHTRGLYNEQFF. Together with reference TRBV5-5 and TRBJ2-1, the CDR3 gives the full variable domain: DAGVTQSPTHLIKTRGQQVTLRCSPISGHKSVSWYQQVLGQGPQFIFQYYEKEERGRGNFPDRFSARQFPNYSSELNVNALLLGDSALYLCASRHTRGLYNEQFFGPGTRLTVL.

The chain's CDR3 is CASSSGGLTYEQYF. Here the CDR3 DNA reads TGTGCCAGCAGCTCCGGCGGACTCACCTACGAGCAGTACTTC. This chain uses TRBV7-9 with TRBJ2-7; possible D gene TRBD2, 5 bases. There are 14 residues in the CDR3. Per the germline V gene, CDR1 is SEHNR and CDR2 is FQNEAQ (reference sequence). Trimming cost V 4 bases and J 2 bases, with 12 bases left between them.

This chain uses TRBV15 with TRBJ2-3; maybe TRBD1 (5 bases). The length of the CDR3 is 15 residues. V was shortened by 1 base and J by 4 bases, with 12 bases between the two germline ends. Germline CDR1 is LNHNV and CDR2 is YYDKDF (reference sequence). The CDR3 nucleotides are TGTGCCACCAGCAGAGTTGGGGCTGTGGCAGATACGCAGTATTTT. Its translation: CATSRVGAVADTQYF.

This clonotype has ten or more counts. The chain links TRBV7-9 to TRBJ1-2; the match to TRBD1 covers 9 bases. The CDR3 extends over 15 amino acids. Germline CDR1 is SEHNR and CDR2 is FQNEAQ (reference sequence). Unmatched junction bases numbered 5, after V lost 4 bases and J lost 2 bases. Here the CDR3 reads CASSWGTGPNYGYTF. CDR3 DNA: TGTGCCAGCAGCTGGGGGACAGGGCCAAACTATGGCTACACCTTC.

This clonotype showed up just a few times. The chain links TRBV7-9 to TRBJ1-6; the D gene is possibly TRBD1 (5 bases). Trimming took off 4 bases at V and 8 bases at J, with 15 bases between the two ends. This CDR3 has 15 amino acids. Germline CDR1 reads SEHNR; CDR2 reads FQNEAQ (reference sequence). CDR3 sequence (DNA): TGTGCCAGCAGCTATGGGGGTGTAGAATATTCACCCCTCCACTTT. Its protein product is CASSYGGVEYSPLHF.

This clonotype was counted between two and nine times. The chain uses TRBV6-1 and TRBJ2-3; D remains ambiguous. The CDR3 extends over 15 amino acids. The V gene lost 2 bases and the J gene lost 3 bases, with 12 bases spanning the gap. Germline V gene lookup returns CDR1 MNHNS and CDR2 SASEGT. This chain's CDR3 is CASSENSRLTDTQYF. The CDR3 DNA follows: TGTGCCAGCAGTGAAAATAGCAGACTTACAGATACGCAGTATTTT.

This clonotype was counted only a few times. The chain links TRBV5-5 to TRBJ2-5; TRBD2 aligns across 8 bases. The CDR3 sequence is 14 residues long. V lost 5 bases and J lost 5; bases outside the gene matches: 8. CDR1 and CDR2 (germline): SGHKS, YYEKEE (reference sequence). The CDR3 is CASSYRGGRETQYF. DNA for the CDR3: TGTGCCAGCAGTTATCGCGGGGGGAGGGAGACCCAGTACTTC.

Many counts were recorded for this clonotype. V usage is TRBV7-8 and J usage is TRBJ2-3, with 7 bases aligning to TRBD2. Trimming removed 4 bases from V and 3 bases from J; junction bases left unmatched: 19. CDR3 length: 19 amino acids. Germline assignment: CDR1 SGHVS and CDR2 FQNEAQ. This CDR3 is CASSSSIWGGSFETDTQYF. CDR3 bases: TGTGCCAGCAGCTCGTCAATCTGGGGCGGGAGCTTCGAAACAGATACGCAGTATTTT. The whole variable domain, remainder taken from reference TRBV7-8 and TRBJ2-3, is GAGVSQSPRYKVAKRGQDVALRCDPISGHVSLFWYQQALGQGPEFLTYFQNEAQLDKSGLPSDRFFAERPEGSVSTLKIQRTQQEDSAVYLCASSSSIWGGSFETDTQYFGPGTRLTVL.

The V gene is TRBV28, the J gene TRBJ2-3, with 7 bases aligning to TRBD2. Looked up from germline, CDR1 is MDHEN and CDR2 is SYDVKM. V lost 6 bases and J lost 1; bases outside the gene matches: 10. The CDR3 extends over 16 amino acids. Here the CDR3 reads CASSASAGEGTDTQYF. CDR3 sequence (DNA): TGTGCCAGCAGCGCCTCCGCGGGAGAGGGCACAGATACGCAGTATTTT.